The 17 T cell receptor beta chains listed next were all sequenced from one sample in a study of early T cells in non-severe SARS-CoV-2 infection. TCRdb itself ran the 5' RACE reads through MiXCR, one entry per CDR3 protein. The table lists about 42,000 distinct CDR3 sequences, approximately 7.1% of them singletons. Source material: whole blood. The receptors were gathered from an adult who was a healthcare worker with PCR-confirmed SARS-CoV-2 infection or an uninfected control (not recorded which).

This clonotype was seen at least ten times. This chain uses TRBV12-3 or TRBV12-4 with TRBJ2-5; TRBD2 is a possible D gene (6 bases). Deletions cut 8 bases from V and 0 bases from J, with 7 bases between. This CDR3 has 12 residues. The CDR3 reads CASAGNQETQYF. The DNA for the CDR3 is TGTGCCAGCGCGGGGAACCAAGAGACCCAGTACTTC.

Ten or more counts support this clonotype. This chain links TRBV20-1 with TRBJ2-1; no reliable D call. Germline CDR1 is DFQATT and CDR2 is SNEGSKA (reference sequence). The germline V and J ends were trimmed by 3 bases and 6 bases, with 6 bases remaining between them. CDR3 length: 11 residues. As DNA, the CDR3 is TGCAGTGCTAGGGAAGGCAATGAGCAGTTCTTC. Protein: CSAREGNEQFF.

This clonotype occurred a few times. The chain recombines TRBV10-3 with TRBJ2-3; D ambiguous. Trimming removed 3 bases from V and 4 bases from J, with 8 bases in between. Per germline, CDR1 ENHRY and CDR2 SYGVKD. The CDR3 sequence is 13 residues long. The CDR3 is CAISEGWADTQYF. The CDR3 DNA reads as TGTGCCATCAGTGAAGGTTGGGCAGATACGCAGTATTTT.

In this sample, this clonotype turned up many times. V gene TRBV9 combines with J gene TRBJ2-2; D is perhaps TRBD1 (5 bases). The CDR3 extends over 13 amino acids. Between the trimmed V and J ends, which lost 1 base and 7 bases, there was a span of 8 bases. Germline-derived CDR1 and CDR2 are SGDLS and YYNGEE. CDR3 residues: CASSVLGLGELFF. For the CDR3, the DNA is TGTGCCAGCAGCGTATTGGGGCTCGGGGAGCTGTTTTTT. Using reference TRBV9 and TRBJ2-2 for the parts outside the CDR3, the full variable domain is DSGVTQTPKHLITATGQRVTLRCSPRSGDLSVYWYQQSLDQGLQFLIQYYNGEERAKGNILERFSAQQFPDLHSELNLSSLELGDSALYFCASSVLGLGELFFGEGSRLTVL.

The sample holds many counts of this clonotype. The rearrangement links TRBV6-6 to TRBJ2-1, with unresolved D. The CDR3 runs 14 residues. The germline V and J ends were trimmed by 8 bases and 0 bases, with 11 bases remaining between them. Germline V lookup: CDR1 MNHNY, CDR2 SVGAGI (reference sequence). The CDR3 is CASPGTSSYNEQFF. DNA for the CDR3: TGTGCCAGCCCCGGAACAAGCTCCTACAATGAGCAGTTCTTC.

The chain has TRBV7-9 and TRBJ1-2; a weak D match, TRBD1 (5 bases). CDR1 is SEHNR, CDR2 FQNEAQ, per germline (reference sequence). With 3 bases removed from V and 5 bases from J, the gap between germline ends came to 10 bases. This CDR3 has 13 residues. The CDR3 loop reads CASSFYQGYGYTF. CDR3 nucleotide sequence: TGTGCCAGCAGCTTTTACCAGGGATATGGCTACACCTTC.

This clonotype was counted a few times. The rearrangement uses TRBV24-1 and TRBJ1-2; 8 bases are a match to TRBD1. CDR1 and CDR2 from the germline V gene are KGHDR and SFDVKD. V shed 12 bases and J 0 bases; nucleotides not matched to a gene: 5. The CDR3 runs 13 residues. CDR3 in amino acids: CAARQGTNYGYTF. CDR3 DNA: TGTGCCGCTAGACAGGGGACTAACTATGGCTACACCTTC.

This clonotype was recorded a few times. The chain carries TRBV19 and TRBJ1-2; a weak D match, TRBD1 (5 bases). V lost 5 bases, J lost 7 bases, and 11 bases lay in between. Per the germline V gene, CDR1 is LNHDA and CDR2 is SQIVND (reference sequence). This CDR3 is 12 amino acids long. The CDR3: CASSPGTVGYTF. The CDR3 coding sequence is TGTGCCAGTAGTCCCGGGACGGTTGGCTACACCTTC.

This clonotype was seen more than once but under ten times. The rearrangement uses TRBV3-1 and TRBJ1-5; D unclear. V dropped 2 bases and J dropped 4 bases, with 3 bases sitting between them. This CDR3 contains 12 residues. Per the germline V gene, CDR1 is LGHDT and CDR2 is YNNKEL (reference sequence). The CDR3 region is CASSQLNQPQHF. The DNA of the CDR3 is TGTGCCAGCAGCCAATTAAATCAGCCCCAGCATTTT.

This clonotype showed up many times. The CDR3 bases are TGTGCCAGCTCACCAGGGAACACTGAAGCTTTCTTT. This translates into CASSPGNTEAFF. The rearrangement joins TRBV18 to TRBJ1-1; no reliable D call. Trimming left V 2 bases short and J 1 base short, with 2 bases between. Per the germline V gene, CDR1 is KGHSH and CDR2 is LQKENI. The CDR3 consists of 12 residues.

This clonotype has a count of ten or more. The rearrangement links TRBV7-2 to TRBJ2-5; D tentatively fits TRBD1 or TRBD2 (6 bases each). Germline CDR1 is SGHTA and CDR2 is FQGNSA. Trimming shortened V by 3 bases and J by 2 bases, and 13 bases separated the two germline ends. The CDR3 loop spans 15 amino acids. The CDR3 DNA sequence: TGTGCCAGCAGCTTTATGGTAGGGGGGCAAGAGACCCAGTACTTC. Its protein product is CASSFMVGGQETQYF.

The chain's CDR3 is CASSIGTGGSEKLFF. The DNA of the CDR3 is TGCGCCAGCAGCATAGGGACAGGGGGCAGTGAAAAACTGTTTTTT. The chain joins TRBV5-1 to TRBJ1-4, with 12 bases lining up with TRBD1. V lost 4 bases and J lost 7; bases outside the gene matches: 5. The length of the CDR3 is 15 residues. Germline values: CDR1 SGHRS, CDR2 YFSETQ.

Many counts were recorded for this clonotype. The junction does not match germline at one end; this may be a read error. The chain recombines TRBV14 with TRBJ2-7, with 7 bases that match TRBD1. This CDR3 region has 12 residues. Germline CDR1 and CDR2: SGHDN and FVKESK. CDR3 DNA: TGTGCCAGCAGCCCCATCCGGGACAGTGTTAACTTC. Amino acid sequence: CASSPIRDSVNF. Variable domain in full (rest from reference TRBV14 and TRBJ2-7): EAGVTQFPSHSVIEKGQTVTLRCDPISGHDNLYWYRRVMGKEIKFLLHFVKESKQDESGMPNNRFLAERTGGTYSTLKVQPAELEDSGVYFCASSPIRDSVNFGPGTRLTVT.

This clonotype was found many times. The CDR3 here is CASSALSAGSTRHGYTF. The CDR3 region has the DNA TGTGCCAGCAGCGCCCTGAGTGCGGGAAGTACCCGTCATGGCTACACCTTC. The chain employs TRBV11-2 and TRBJ1-2; the D is unclear. From germline, CDR1 is SGHAT and CDR2 FQNNGV. CDR3 length: 17 residues. Trimming took off 5 bases at V and 6 bases at J, with 25 bases between the two ends.

This chain joins TRBV12-3 or TRBV12-4 and TRBJ2-3, with D possibly matching TRBD2 (6 bases). The CDR3 has 14 residues. The V end lost 1 base, the J end lost 6 bases, and 11 bases lay between the germline ends. The CDR3 reads CASSLGSREDTQYF. The CDR3 DNA follows: TGTGCCAGCAGTTTAGGGAGCCGGGAGGATACGCAGTATTTT.

This clonotype was detected many times. The CDR3 loop reads CASRPGTGHGYTF. The CDR3 DNA follows: TGTGCCAGCAGACCGGGGACAGGGCATGGCTACACCTTC. The V and J genes are TRBV12-3 or TRBV12-4 and TRBJ1-2; 9 bases match TRBD1. The CDR3 is 13 residues long. With V trimmed by 6 bases and J by 6 bases, 5 bases remained unmatched.

On this clonotype itself: A read error may produce the germline difference seen at one junction end. The CDR3 DNA sequence: TGTGCCAGCAGCTTCAGGGGACGGACTGAAGTTTTCTTT. This codes for CASSFRGRTEVFF. The V call is TRBV7-9, the J call TRBJ1-1; a weak D match, TRBD1 (6 bases). This CDR3 region has 13 residues. CDR1 is SEHNR and CDR2 is FQNEAQ in the germline V gene (reference sequence).